What follows are 20 T cell receptor beta chains derived from one specimen sequenced in a study of cytomegalovirus exposure and HLA in healthy donors. The PCR used 60 Vbeta and 13 Jbeta primers. Sequencing used immunoSEQ multiplex PCR; TCRdb keeps in-frame clones, though not all of them. Seen here are 270,000 or so clones, roughly 89% observed once, and the top ten hold roughly 4%. Material: PBMCs. The receptors were sampled from a man aged 40-55 years in good health and CMV-seropositive.

This chain links TRBV7-9 with TRBJ1-4, with D perhaps TRBD1 (6 bases). V was clipped by 1 base and J by 5 bases, with 11 bases between them. The CDR3 length is 15 residues. Germline CDR1 SEHNR, CDR2 FQNEAQ (reference sequence). Here the CDR3 DNA reads TGTGCCAGCAGCTTAGATGGGAGGGGGAATGAAAAACTGTTTTTT. It specifies CASSLDGRGNEKLFF.

The genes are TRBV5-6 and TRBJ2-3; 9 bases line up with TRBD2. Trimming removed 4 bases from V and 6 bases from J; junction bases left unmatched: 6. Germline V gene data show CDR1 as SGHDT and CDR2 as YYEEEE. The CDR3 extends over 14 amino acids. Here the CDR3 reads CASSTGTSIDTQYF. In nucleotides, the CDR3 is TGTGCCAGCAGCACCGGGACTAGCATTGATACGCAGTATTTT. The full variable domain, its missing parts supplied by reference TRBV5-6 and TRBJ2-3, is DAGVTQSPTHLIKTRGQQVTLRCSPKSGHDTVSWYQQALGQGPQFIFQYYEEEERQRGNFPDRFSGHQFPNYSSELNVNALLLGDSALYLCASSTGTSIDTQYFGPGTRLTVL.

V and J are TRBV19 and TRBJ1-5; D remains unclear. Germline CDR1 reads LNHDA; CDR2 reads SQIVND (reference sequence). Trimming cost V 8 bases and J 3 bases, with 11 bases left between them. CDR3 length: 13 residues. This CDR3 is CASRRQNNQPQHF. CDR3 nucleotide sequence: TGTGCCAGTCGGCGGCAGAACAATCAGCCCCAGCATTTT.

This chain connects TRBV9 to TRBJ2-2; 10 bases fit TRBD2. V dropped 4 bases and J dropped 5; count of bases not matched to a gene: 8. Germline V gene sequence: CDR1 SGDLS, CDR2 YYNGEE. The CDR3 loop spans 16 amino acids. The CDR3 DNA is TGTGCCAGCAGCCGCCTAGCGGGAGTTACAACCGGGGAGCTGTTTTTT. Amino acid sequence: CASSRLAGVTTGELFF.

This rearrangement joins TRBV28 to TRBJ1-1; D uncertain. Germline-derived CDR1 and CDR2 are MDHEN and SYDVKM. The CDR3 covers 15 residues. V lost 5 bases and J 2 bases, leaving 15 bases between the germline ends. The CDR3 DNA sequence: TGTGCCAGCAGTCCCAGACACAGTTTTAACACTGAAGCTTTCTTT. Residues: CASSPRHSFNTEAFF.

The V gene is TRBV2, the J gene TRBJ2-5, with a weak D call TRBD1 (6 bases). Germline V lookup: CDR1 SNHLY, CDR2 FYNNEI. This CDR3 is 15 amino acids long. V shed 2 bases and J shed 3 bases, with 13 bases lying between them. The CDR3 nucleotides are TGTGCCAGCAGTGAATACAAGGACAGTAAAGAGACCCAGTACTTC. This encodes CASSEYKDSKETQYF.

This chain uses TRBV2 with TRBJ1-1, with 8 bases fitting TRBD1. The CDR3 is 14 amino acids. Germline trimming cut 6 bases from V and 2 bases from J; bases unmatched to any gene: 5. Germline V gene sequence: CDR1 SNHLY, CDR2 FYNNEI. CDR3 nucleotides: TGTGCCAGCAGCAGGACAGGGAGAAACACTGAAGCTTTCTTT. Its protein is CASSRTGRNTEAFF.

The chain combines TRBV11-3 with TRBJ2-1; 11 bases map to TRBD2. V gave up 3 bases and J gave up 4 bases; unmatched junction bases: 14. This CDR3 comprises 19 residues. Germline values: CDR1 SGHNT, CDR2 YENEEA. CDR3 sequence: CASSFQGLAGAILYNEQFF. DNA of the CDR3: TGTGCCAGCAGCTTCCAAGGACTAGCGGGCGCTATACTTTACAATGAGCAGTTCTTC.

The V call is TRBV7-9, the J call TRBJ2-2; D is ambiguous. The germline V gene encodes CDR1 SEHNR and CDR2 FQNEAQ (reference sequence). Trimming removed 1 base at V and 5 bases at J, with 5 bases between. This CDR3 comprises 13 residues. The CDR3 reads CASSLVQTGELFF. As DNA, the CDR3 is TGTGCCAGCAGCTTAGTACAGACCGGGGAGCTGTTTTTT.

The chain employs TRBV29-1 and TRBJ2-3; D unresolved. Per germline, CDR1 SQVTM and CDR2 ANQGSEA. Trimming cost V 0 bases and J 2 bases, with 6 bases left between them. There are 13 residues in the CDR3. The CDR3 loop is CSVEDSYTDTQYF. The CDR3 coding sequence is TGCAGCGTTGAAGACAGTTACACAGATACGCAGTATTTT.

The genes are TRBV5-1 and TRBJ1-4; D is unclear. V lost 4 bases to trimming and J lost 7 bases, with 17 bases between them. CDR1 is SGHRS, CDR2 YFSETQ, per germline. This CDR3 spans 15 amino acids. The CDR3 here is CASSPSSAVGEKLFF. CDR3 in DNA: TGCGCCAGCAGCCCCAGTAGCGCCGTCGGTGAAAAACTGTTTTTT. The entire variable domain, with the rest obtained from reference TRBV5-1 and TRBJ1-4, is as follows: KAGVTQTPRYLIKTRGQQVTLSCSPISGHRSVSWYQQTPGQGLQFLFEYFSETQRNKGNFPGRFSGRQFSNSRSEMNVSTLELGDSALYLCASSPSSAVGEKLFFGSGTQLSVL.

The rearrangement links TRBV6-1 to TRBJ2-7; D perhaps matches TRBD2 (5 bases). Trimming pared 3 bases from V and 2 bases from J, leaving 8 bases between. CDR3 size: 13 residues. Germline V gene data show CDR1 as MNHNS and CDR2 as SASEGT. As DNA, the CDR3 is TGTGCCAGCAGTGATTACGGGGCCTACGAGCAGTACTTC. Translation gives CASSDYGAYEQYF.

The CDR3 DNA reads TGTGCCAGCAGCTTAACTCCAGGTTTCTACAATGAGCAGTTCTTC. The encoded protein is CASSLTPGFYNEQFF. The gene calls are TRBV7-3 and TRBJ2-1, with D unclear. CDR3 size: 15 residues. Per the germline V gene, CDR1 is SGHTA and CDR2 is FQGTGA. V lost 0 bases to trimming and J lost 3 bases, with 9 bases between them.

V gene TRBV28 combines with J gene TRBJ1-5; perhaps TRBD1 as D (6 bases). Deletions cut 6 bases from V and 3 bases from J, with 15 bases between. The CDR3 is made up of 15 amino acids. Germline assignment: CDR1 MDHEN and CDR2 SYDVKM. CDR3 sequence (DNA): TGTGCCAGCAGACCACAGGGCTCTTACAATCAGCCCCAGCATTTT. It encodes CASRPQGSYNQPQHF.

This rearrangement joins TRBV7-9 to TRBJ2-6, with D tentatively TRBD2 (5 bases). The V and J ends lost 3 bases and 1 base respectively, with 16 bases between them. The CDR3 spans 18 residues. Germline V gene lookup returns CDR1 SEHNR and CDR2 FQNEAQ (reference sequence). In DNA form, the CDR3 reads TGTGCCAGCAGCTTCATGGCGGGCGGCCAATCTGGGGCCAACGTCCTGACTTTC. Translating gives CASSFMAGGQSGANVLTF.

This chain connects TRBV6-4 to TRBJ2-2; D gene ambiguous. The V gene's germline CDR1 is MRHNA and CDR2 SNTAGT. The V end lost 2 bases, the J end lost 6 bases, and 10 bases lay between the germline ends. The CDR3 extends over 14 amino acids. As DNA, the CDR3 is TGTGCCAGCAGTGACCCGCTCTACCCCGGGGAGCTGTTTTTT. Translating it yields CASSDPLYPGELFF.

The chain employs TRBV11-2 and TRBJ1-1, with no clear D. Germline V gene sequence: CDR1 SGHAT, CDR2 FQNNGV. The CDR3 runs to 13 residues. Trimming shortened V by 7 bases and J by 11 bases, and 20 bases separated the two germline ends. CDR3 region: CASTPGPTRGAFF. CDR3 nucleotide sequence: TGTGCCAGCACCCCCGGCCCGACCCGAGGGGCTTTCTTT. The full variable domain, rest sourced from reference TRBV11-2 and TRBJ1-1, is EAGVAQSPRYKIIEKRQSVAFWCNPISGHATLYWYQQILGQGPKLLIQFQNNGVVDDSQLPKDRFSAERLKGVDSTLKIQPAKLEDSAVYLCASTPGPTRGAFFGQGTRLTVV.

This sequence joins TRBV10-1 and TRBJ2-1; 9 bases are a match to TRBD1. Germline assignment: CDR1 WNHNN and CDR2 SYGVQD (reference sequence). V trimming: 6 bases; J trimming: 4 bases; junction bases outside the gene matches: 4. The CDR3 loop spans 14 amino acids. CDR3 coding DNA: TGCGCCAGCAGACCGGGACAGGGATACAATGAGCAGTTCTTC. The encoded protein is CASRPGQGYNEQFF.

Concerning this clone itself: Other DNA sequences in this sample translate to the same CDR3. The chain links TRBV7-2 to TRBJ2-7; TRBD1 agrees at 8 bases. After removal of 1 base from V and 2 bases from J, the junction contained 4 bases not matched to a gene. Germline CDR1 reads SGHTA; CDR2 reads FQGNSA. The CDR3 runs to 15 residues. CDR3 nucleotide sequence: TGTGCCAGCAGCTTAGGGGGGACAGGAGCCTACGAGCAGTACTTC. It encodes CASSLGGTGAYEQYF.

CDR3 in DNA: TGTGCCAGCAGCTTAACACCGGGACTAGCCAACCACGAGCAGTACTTC. Encoded protein: CASSLTPGLANHEQYF. This rearrangement joins TRBV7-2 to TRBJ2-7, with TRBD2 identical over 9 bases. J lost 5 bases, V lost 2 bases, and 10 bases had no gene match. The CDR3 sequence is 16 residues long. CDR1 and CDR2 from the germline V gene are SGHTA and FQGNSA.